This is a list of T cell receptor beta chains from one sample in a study of T cell responses to AZD1222 COVID-19 vaccine. Assay: immunoSEQ multiplex PCR; the TCRdb copy retains only in-frame clones and omits some. Here the sample spans 100,000 to 150,000 clones, about 90% being singletons. The sample consisted of peripheral blood, taken on day 0 of AZD1222 vaccination. These receptors were collected from an adult in good health. Both conserved end residues are part of each CDR3. The order of the fields is V gene, clone size, D gene, J gene, CDR3 DNA, CDR3 protein. A D gene is named only where the DNA matches it firmly. Some rows mark clone size as missing; the rest say once, few, many or name a class of expanded clone.

>TRBV3-1/TRBV3-2|-|TRBD1|TRBJ1-2
TGTGCCAGCAGCACCGGACAGGGTGGCCATGGCTACACCTTC
CASSTGQGGHGYTF
>TRBV6-2/TRBV6-3|once|TRBD2|TRBJ2-5
TGTGCCAGCAGCCAACTAGCGGGAGGGAGAGAAGAGACCCAGTACTTC
CASSQLAGGREETQYF
>TRBV5-5|once|-|TRBJ2-5
TGTGCCAGCAGCTTGATGGCAGAAGAGACCCAGTACTTC
CASSLMAEETQYF
>TRBV19|-|-|TRBJ1-1
TGTGCCAGTAGGCCAACCGGGGGGACTGAAGCTTTCTTT
CASRPTGGTEAFF
>TRBV5-1|-|-|TRBJ2-3
TGCGCCAGCAGCTTGGAGGCGACAGATACGCAGTATTTT
CASSLEATDTQYF
>TRBV6-2/TRBV6-3|-|TRBD1|TRBJ2-2
TGTGCCAGCAGTTTACAGGGGCACCGAAACACCGGGGAGCTGTTTTTT
CASSLQGHRNTGELFF
>TRBV29-1|-|TRBD1|TRBJ1-1
TGCAGCGTTGAAGTATACAGGGGGACTGAAGCTTTCTTT
CSVEVYRGTEAFF
>TRBV27|-|-|TRBJ2-7
TGTGCCAGCAGTTTCTTGGACAGACCCTACGAGCAGTACTTC
CASSFLDRPYEQYF
>TRBV5-1|-|-|TRBJ1-3
TGCGCCAGCAGCTTTGATAAAAACTCTGGAAACACCATATATTTT
CASSFDKNSGNTIYF
>TRBV6-1|-|-|TRBJ1-5
TGTGCCAGCAGTGAAGCAGAGGTTCAGCCCCAGCATTTT
CASSEAEVQPQHF
>TRBV7-3|few|-|TRBJ1-1
TGTGCCAGCAGCGCCGGGCCGAACACTGAAGCTTTCTTT
CASSAGPNTEAFF
>TRBV6-4|-|-|TRBJ1-6
TGTGCCAGCAGACTTAGCGGGGGCTCCTATAATTCACCCCTCCACTTT
CASRLSGGSYNSPLHF
>TRBV9|-|TRBD1|TRBJ1-1
TGTGCCAGCAGCGTAGAACAGGGGGCAGGAACTGAAGCTTTCTTT
CASSVEQGAGTEAFF
>TRBV30|once|-|TRBJ1-1
TGTGCCTGGAGTGCACTGGGTTTGGGCACTGAAGCTTTCTTT
CAWSALGLGTEAFF
>TRBV7-9|-|TRBD2|TRBJ2-7
TGTGCCAGCAGCTTAGGACTAGCGGGGCACGAGCAGTACTTC
CASSLGLAGHEQYF
>TRBV12-3/TRBV12-4|-|-|TRBJ2-2
TGTGCCAGTGCACAGGACACCGGGGAGCTGTTTTTT
CASAQDTGELFF
>TRBV28|-|-|TRBJ2-7
TGTGCCAGCAGCAGGGGACTTAACTACGAGCAGTACTTC
CASSRGLNYEQYF
>TRBV2|-|-|TRBJ2-1
TGTGCCAGCAGTGATGACCGGGACAACAATGAGCAGTTCTTC
CASSDDRDNNEQFF
>TRBV30|-|-|TRBJ2-3
TGTGCCTGGAGTGTGGGTCTAGCAGGGGATACGCAGTATTTT
CAWSVGLAGDTQYF
>TRBV5-1|-|TRBD2|TRBJ2-7
TGCGCCAGCAGTTACAGCGGGGGGCCCTACGAGCAGTACTTC
CASSYSGGPYEQYF
>TRBV10-1|-|TRBD1|TRBJ2-7
TGCGCCAGCAAGCCCGGACAGGGCTACGAGCAGTACTTC
CASKPGQGYEQYF
>TRBV9|-|-|TRBJ2-1
TGTGCCAGCAGCGTAACCATGAAGGATGATTGGGGGTCAAAGCAGTTCTTC
CASSVTMKDDWGSKQFF
>TRBV5-4|-|-|TRBJ1-1
TGTGCCAGCAGCGTATCGAACACTGAAGCTTTCTTT
CASSVSNTEAFF
>TRBV7-9|-|-|TRBJ1-1
TGTGCCAGCAGCTTGATGCAGGCCGAGGACACTGAAGCTTTCTTT
CASSLMQAEDTEAFF
>TRBV7-9|-|TRBD2|TRBJ2-4
TGTGCCAGCAGCTTGACGGGGGGTGGCAAAAACATTCAGTACTTC
CASSLTGGGKNIQYF
>TRBV15|many|TRBD2|TRBJ2-3
TGTGCCACCAGCAGTACTAGCGGTGCGACAGATACGCAGTATTTT
CATSSTSGATDTQYF
>TRBV9|-|-|TRBJ1-3
TGTGCCAGCAGTTCCGGGGCGCAAGGAAACACCATATATTTT
CASSSGAQGNTIYF
>TRBV27|-|TRBD1|TRBJ2-7
TGTGCCAGCAGTTTCTCGGGACAGGGCTACGAGCAGTACTTC
CASSFSGQGYEQYF
>TRBV7-8|-|TRBD2|TRBJ2-7
TGTGCCAGCAGCTTAGGTCTAGCGGGGGATTTTGGCGAGCAGTACTTC
CASSLGLAGDFGEQYF
>TRBV28|-|TRBD1|TRBJ2-2
TGTGCCAGCAGTTTAATTATAGGACAGGGGAACGGGGAGCTGTTTTTT
CASSLIIGQGNGELFF
>TRBV5-1|-|TRBD1|TRBJ1-1
TGCGCCAGCAGCTTTTCTACAGGGGCGCGGAACACTGAAGCTTTCTTT
CASSFSTGARNTEAFF
>TRBV6-5|-|TRBD2|TRBJ2-7
TGTGCCAGCAGTATCCGGGAGGCCTACGAGCAGTACTTC
CASSIREAYEQYF
>TRBV11-3|-|-|TRBJ2-3
TGTGCCAGCAGCTTAGATGACTGCACAGATACGCAGTATTTT
CASSLDDCTDTQYF
>TRBV5-8|-|-|TRBJ1-2
TGTGCCAGCAGCGAAGCTGGCTATGGCTACACCTTC
CASSEAGYGYTF
>TRBV11-2|-|-|TRBJ2-3
TGTGCCAGCAGCTTAGGTAGCGATTTTAGCACAGATACGCAGTATTTT
CASSLGSDFSTDTQYF
>TRBV30|-|TRBD2|TRBJ2-1
TGTGCCTGGACCCGGGCCCCAAACGGGAGGAATGAGCAGTTCTTC
CAWTRAPNGRNEQFF